This TCR beta chain was retrieved from a study of neurological immune-mediated disorders. V lost 2 bases and J lost 2; bases outside the gene matches: 3. The CDR3 runs to 14 residues. Germline loops: CDR1 SGHKS, CDR2 YYEKEE (reference sequence). This clonotype was recorded many times. The cDNA came from 5'RACE with 10-nucleotide random UMIs. TCRdb re-called the 5' RACE reads through MiXCR, storing one row per CDR3 protein. The table records tens of thousands of distinct CDR3 sequences, over 10% of them present only once. For the unsorted libraries, 2 million PBMCs stored at -80 C served as input. The chain links TRBV5-5 to TRBJ2-7, with TRBD2 matching 8 bases. The TCR was taken from a woman in her sixties or seventies in good health. The sample comprised PBMCs. CDR3: CASSFFGGAYEQYF. CDR3 bases: TGTGCCAGCAGCTTCTTCGGGGGGGCCTACGAGCAGTACTTC.